These T cell receptor beta chains were read from a single sample in a study of T cell responses to AZD1222 COVID-19 vaccine. The data were produced by immunoSEQ multiplex PCR, yet TCRdb's version contains in-frame clones alone and is incomplete. The table has around 140,000 clones, over 75% seen once. Sequencing used peripheral blood, obtained on day 0 of AZD1222 vaccination. The source is an adult in good health. The CDR3 runs from the conserved cysteine through the conserved F or W. D genes are given only for firm matches. Clone size appears in some rows only: once, few, many, or a class for an expanded clone.

V	J	size	D	CDR3	DNA
TRBV6-5	TRBJ2-5	NA	TRBD1	CASRNRGEETQYF	TGTGCCAGCAGAAACAGGGGCGAAGAGACCCAGTACTTC
TRBV12-3/TRBV12-4	TRBJ1-5	once	NA	CASSLSGEQPQHF	TGTGCCAGCAGTTTGTCAGGGGAGCAGCCCCAGCATTTT
TRBV2	TRBJ1-6	NA	NA	CASSDDKSPLHF	TGTGCCAGCAGTGATGACAAATCACCCCTCCACTTT
TRBV18	TRBJ1-3	NA	NA	CASSPTTEIYSGNTIYF	TGTGCCAGCTCACCGACGACAGAAATATACTCTGGAAACACCATATATTTT
TRBV3-1/TRBV3-2	TRBJ2-7	once	TRBD1	CASSHETGQGDYEQYF	TGTGCCAGCAGCCACGAGACGGGACAGGGAGACTACGAGCAGTACTTC
TRBV15	TRBJ1-5	NA	NA	CATSYDRSTDSNQPQHF	TGTGCCACCAGCTACGACCGATCGACAGATAGCAATCAGCCCCAGCATTTT
TRBV7-3	TRBJ2-1	NA	NA	CASSHNPHEQFF	TGTGCCAGCAGCCATAACCCCCATGAGCAGTTCTTC
TRBV6-5	TRBJ2-1	NA	NA	CASRKVNEQFF	TGTGCCAGCAGGAAGGTGAATGAGCAGTTCTTC
TRBV11-3	TRBJ1-1	once	NA	CASSRGATEAFF	TGTGCCAGCAGCCGGGGTGCCACTGAAGCTTTCTTT
TRBV5-1	TRBJ2-7	NA	NA	CASSLGEDPSYEQYF	TGCGCCAGCAGCTTGGGGGAGGATCCCTCCTACGAGCAGTACTTC
TRBV15	TRBJ2-1	NA	NA	CATSRVGGGGYNEQFF	TGTGCCACCAGCAGAGTAGGAGGGGGCGGGTACAATGAGCAGTTCTTC
TRBV7-9	TRBJ2-2	NA	NA	CASSSPSGELFF	TGTGCCAGCAGCTCTCCCTCCGGGGAGCTGTTTTTT
TRBV19	TRBJ2-1	NA	NA	CASSIAGAPTYNEQFF	TGTGCCAGTAGTATCGCAGGGGCCCCAACCTACAATGAGCAGTTCTTC
TRBV4-3	TRBJ1-4	NA	NA	CASSQDRASLVEKLFF	TGCGCCAGCAGCCAAGATCGGGCCAGTTTAGTCGAAAAACTGTTTTTT
TRBV28	TRBJ2-7	NA	TRBD2	CASSLGSGITYEQYF	TGTGCCAGCAGTTTGGGTAGCGGGATTACCTACGAGCAGTACTTC
TRBV18	TRBJ2-1	NA	TRBD2	CASSSRTSSHEQFF	TGTGCCAGCTCATCTCGGACTAGCTCCCATGAGCAGTTCTTC
TRBV19	TRBJ1-1	NA	NA	CASMGALNTEAFF	TGTGCCAGTATGGGGGCGTTGAACACTGAAGCTTTCTTT
TRBV6-5	TRBJ1-2	NA	NA	CASSYSGPVYGYTF	TGTGCCAGCAGTTACAGTGGGCCGGTCTATGGCTACACCTTC
TRBV19	TRBJ1-1	once	NA	CASSIGSRNTEAFF	TGTGCCAGTAGTATAGGAAGTAGGAACACTGAAGCTTTCTTT
TRBV5-1	TRBJ1-1	NA	TRBD1	CASSPRQGGTEAFF	TGCGCCAGCAGCCCCCGACAGGGAGGCACTGAAGCTTTCTTT
TRBV10-1	TRBJ1-1	NA	NA	CASSASGNAEAFF	TGCGCCAGCAGCGCCTCAGGGAACGCTGAAGCTTTCTTT
TRBV4-1	TRBJ2-7	NA	NA	CASSQDKDLKSSYEQYF	TGCGCCAGCAGCCAAGATAAGGACCTCAAAAGCTCCTACGAGCAGTACTTC
TRBV18	TRBJ2-1	NA	TRBD1	CASSLGTGLTNEQFF	TGTGCCAGCTCTCTCGGGACAGGGTTAACCAATGAGCAGTTCTTC
TRBV12-3/TRBV12-4	TRBJ1-2	NA	NA	CASSPRVHYGYTF	TGTGCCAGCAGTCCACGGGTTCACTATGGCTACACCTTC
TRBV4-3	TRBJ2-7	NA	NA	CASSQADGYEQYF	TGCGCCAGCAGCCAAGCTGACGGCTACGAGCAGTACTTC
TRBV7-8	TRBJ2-2	NA	TRBD2	CASSLGLAGGLGELFF	TGTGCCAGCAGCCTGGGACTAGCGGGAGGGCTAGGGGAGCTGTTTTTT
TRBV5-1	TRBJ2-3	NA	TRBD2	CASSLDQREGTDTQYF	TGCGCCAGCAGCTTGGATCAGCGGGAGGGCACAGATACGCAGTATTTT
TRBV7-2	TRBJ2-2	NA	NA	CASSLPKLSGELFF	TGTGCCAGCAGCTTACCAAAGCTGTCCGGGGAGCTGTTTTTT
TRBV28	TRBJ1-4	NA	NA	CASSLFGWTNEKLFF	TGTGCCAGCAGTTTATTTGGATGGACTAATGAAAAACTGTTTTTT
TRBV28	TRBJ2-5	NA	TRBD2	CASSLWREGGETQYF	TGTGCCAGCAGTTTATGGCGGGAGGGGGGAGAGACCCAGTACTTC
TRBV2	TRBJ2-5	once	TRBD1	CASSGDRGWFAQETQYF	TGTGCCAGCAGTGGGGACAGGGGGTGGTTTGCTCAAGAGACCCAGTACTTC
TRBV19	TRBJ1-1	NA	NA	CASSMRKGTEAFF	TGTGCCAGTAGTATGAGGAAAGGCACTGAAGCTTTCTTT
TRBV7-2	TRBJ2-2	NA	NA	CASSLEETAVYTGELFF	TGTGCCAGCAGCTTAGAAGAGACAGCCGTCTACACCGGGGAGCTGTTTTTT
TRBV29-1	TRBJ1-1	NA	NA	CSVEEKATGAFF	TGCAGCGTTGAAGAGAAGGCTACTGGGGCTTTCTTT
TRBV19	TRBJ2-6	NA	NA	CASSIPGRREAGANVLTF	TGTGCCAGTAGTATTCCCGGACGGCGTGAGGCTGGGGCCAACGTCCTGACTTTC
TRBV5-1	TRBJ2-5	NA	TRBD2	CASSPQTSGHATQYF	TGCGCCAGCAGCCCCCAGACTAGCGGGCATGCGACCCAGTACTTC
TRBV9	TRBJ1-5	NA	TRBD1	CASSVGGGGGNQPQHF	TGTGCCAGCAGCGTAGGAGGAGGGGGCGGCAATCAGCCCCAGCATTTT
TRBV12-3/TRBV12-4	TRBJ1-1	NA	NA	CASSYKANTEAFF	TGTGCCAGCAGTTATAAGGCGAACACTGAAGCTTTCTTT
TRBV18	TRBJ1-5	few	TRBD1	CASSRQGSNQPQHF	TGTGCCAGCTCAAGACAGGGGAGCAATCAGCCCCAGCATTTT
TRBV3-1/TRBV3-2	TRBJ2-4	NA	NA	CASSGGRENIQYF	TGTGCCAGCAGCGGAGGAAGGGAAAACATTCAGTACTTC